This record covers a single TCR beta chain. The data stem from a study of Ad26.COV2.S vaccination and SARS-CoV-2 variants. Treatment here: around 19 received Ad26.COV2.S at low or high dose, single or two shots; 5 received placebo; per-sample allocation not given. Day 63 after the first injection of vaccine or placebo was the sampling time. Clones were sequenced by immunoSEQ multiplex PCR, and TCRdb holds only the in-frame ones, with some missing. The table shows 430,000 or so clones, with roughly nine tenths occurring only once. Germline V CDR1 and CDR2: SGHRS, YFSETQ. The CDR3 loop spans 15 amino acids. V was cut by 0 bases and J by 7 bases, with 13 bases left in between.

Sequencing used peripheral blood, obtained in a trial of Ad26.COV2.S vaccine versus placebo. The clonotype originates from a person aged 18-65 years who received the Ad26.COV2.S COVID-19 vaccine or a placebo. The genes are TRBV5-1 and TRBJ2-2; D ambiguous. CDR3 amino acids: CASSLVSRAGGELFF. CDR3 nucleotide sequence: TGCGCCAGCAGCTTGGTGTCTCGAGCAGGCGGGGAGCTGTTTTTT.